Shown below are 2 T cell receptor beta chains from a single sample sequenced in a study of PD-L1 blockade in urothelial cancer. This table comes from immunoSEQ multiplex PCR, and its TCRdb copy is limited to in-frame clones, with some not included. The sample consists of under 40,000 clones, around 90% of them appearing once. The sample here was PBMCs, taken around atezolizumab (anti-PD-L1) treatment. The receptors come from a man between 65 and 80 years old with urothelial cancer.

The DNA of the CDR3 is TGTGCCAGTAGCCATCGTCCGGGACAGAGCACAGATACGCAGTATTTT. Translating gives CASSHRPGQSTDTQYF. V usage is TRBV19 and J usage is TRBJ2-3; the match to TRBD1 covers 7 bases. V lost 6 bases and J lost 0; bases outside the gene matches: 9. Germline V gene sequence: CDR1 LNHDA, CDR2 SQIVND (reference sequence). The CDR3 has 16 residues.

The J gene is TRBJ2-7, the V gene TRBV5-1; D is perhaps TRBD2 (6 bases). This CDR3 is 15 amino acids long. V was pared by 4 bases and J by 3 bases, with 17 bases between. Looked up from germline, CDR1 is SGHRS and CDR2 is YFSETQ. The CDR3 spells CASSTGTGGFYEQYF. The CDR3 coding sequence is TGCGCCAGCAGCACCGGGACTGGGGGATTCTACGAGCAGTACTTC.